These 9 T cell receptor delta chains were all obtained from the same sample, sequenced in a study of γδ T cells in repeated Plasmodium falciparum infection. TCRdb used CATT to re-call clones from the multiplex PCR reads. The data contain some 50,000 delta-chain clones, around 1.6% of them singletons. Gammadelta T cells were flow-sorted from PBMC into Vgamma9/Vdelta2+ and Vdelta2-negative populations for bulk analysis. The sample taken for sequencing was gamma-delta T cells from blood. The receptors here all came from a pool of human donors (malaria-infected and uninfected, not separated).

This clone was recorded many times. With a far larger clone one base away, a read error is the likely cause. This sample includes further DNA sequences coding for the same CDR3. The gene calls are TRDV1 and TRDJ1; tentatively, D is TRDD3 (6 bases). The J gene, missing from TCRdb, was assigned here through DNA to germline matching. Germline V gives CDR1 TSWWSYY, CDR2 QGS. There are 18 residues in the CDR3. This CDR3 is CALGELRSPTPGTDKLIF. CDR3 DNA: TGTGCTCTGGGGGAGCTTAGGTCCCCTACTCCGGGTACCGATAAACTCATCTTT.

This clone came up many times. The protein TCRdb lists belongs to a much larger clone and differs from this DNA's translation at residue 12, which points to a read error; the protein shown is made from the DNA. The chain employs TRDV1 and TRDJ1, with a weak D call TRDD3 (6 bases). The J gene is absent in TCRdb and was assigned here via DNA matching to germline. The CDR3 totals 17 residues. Germline assignment: CDR1 TSWWSYY and CDR2 QGS. V was trimmed by 3 bases and J by 2 bases, leaving 19 bases between them. The CDR3 nucleotides read TGTGCTCTTGGGGATCCGACCCGCTACGGGATAACCGATAAACTCATCTTT. The encoded protein is CALGDPTRYGITDKLIF.

This clone was counted only a few times. The amino acid sequence in TCRdb belongs to a much larger clone and departs from this DNA's translation at residue 4, likely a sequencing read error; the sequence shown is translated from the DNA. The CDR3 loop is CALETSIPTVWEYTDKLIF. The CDR3 DNA reads TGTGCTCTTGAGACCTCTATTCCTACAGTGTGGGAGTACACCGATAAACTCATCTTT. The chain has TRDV1 and TRDJ1; 7 nucleotides match TRDD2. No J gene is reported in TCRdb; it was inferred here by comparing the DNA with germline. After removal of 7 bases from V and 0 bases from J, the junction contained 20 bases not matched to a gene. CDR1 and CDR2 from the germline V gene are TSWWSYY and QGS. The CDR3 has 19 residues.

Concerning this clone: This DNA translates differently at residue 14 from the TCRdb protein, which is that of a much larger clone; a read error is likely, and the protein shown is the DNA's own translation. J is TRDJ1 and V is TRDV1; no clear D gene. TCRdb carries no J gene annotation; the J gene was assigned here by matching the DNA with germline. Between the trimmed V and J ends, which lost 4 bases and 3 bases, there was a span of 27 bases. This CDR3 region has 19 residues. Germline values: CDR1 TSWWSYY, CDR2 QGS. Here the CDR3 DNA reads TGTGCTCTTGGGGGACCACAAGGGGTGCCCCGTCTTGGAGCCGATAAACTCATCTTT. Its translation: CALGGPQGVPRLGADKLIF.

Turning to this clone: TCRdb attributes to this sequence the protein of a much larger clone, which differs from the DNA translation at residue 15; a read error is likely, and the protein displayed is translated from the DNA. The V and J genes are TRDV1 and TRDJ1; TRDD3 aligns across 12 bases. The J gene, left out of TCRdb, was set here by checking the DNA against germline. The V gene's germline CDR1 is TSWWSYY and CDR2 QGS. The CDR3 is 18 residues long. The DNA of the CDR3 is TGTGCTCTTGGGGACGGCTCCTGGGGGATACGAGACACCGATAGACTCATCTTT. Protein: CALGDGSWGIRDTDRLIF.

Remarks on this clone: Since a far larger clone is one base different, this is likely a read error. At the DNA level, this CDR3 is encoded by other sequences in the same sample as well. The V and J genes are TRDV2 and TRDJ1; TRDD3 matches 7 bases. Matching the DNA to germline supplied the J gene, which TCRdb does not give. Germline lookup yields CDR1 GEAIGNYY and CDR2 EKD. The CDR3 length is 18 residues. The CDR3 protein is CACDTLGAENLYTDKLIF. The CDR3 coding sequence is TGTGCCTGTGACACGCTGGGGGCTGAGAACTTGTACACTGATAAACTCATCTTT.

Note on this clone: A far larger clone is one base from this, pointing to a likely read error. The same CDR3 arises from other DNA sequences in this sample as well. Here the V gene is TRDV1, but the J gene went uncalled; TRDD3, as called in the table, went unchecked against the DNA. Germline CDR1 and CDR2: TSWWSYY and QGS. CDR3 length equals 19 residues. This chain's CDR3 is CALGELPVYGFRNTDKLIF. DNA for the CDR3: TGTGCTCTTGGGGAACTGCCGGTCTACGGTTTCCGGAACACCGATAAGCTCATCTTT.

This clone was observed a handful of times. The protein recorded in TCRdb matches a much larger clone and deviates from this DNA's translation at residue 15, suggesting a read error; the protein here is obtained by translating the DNA. V and J are TRDV1 and TRDJ1; perhaps TRDD3 as D (5 bases). V dropped 3 bases and J dropped 8 bases, with 31 bases sitting between them. There are 19 residues in the CDR3. CDR1 is TSWWSYY and CDR2 is QGS in the germline V gene. CDR3 region: CALGDAIQAGPIPYEKLIF. The DNA of the CDR3 is TGTGCTCTTGGGGACGCTATCCAAGCTGGGCCGATTCCGTACGAAAAACTCATCTTT.

This clone was observed a few times. Translating this DNA gives a protein that differs at residue 9 from the TCRdb one, which belongs to a much larger clone; a read error is likely, and the protein shown is this translation. The genes are TRDV1 and TRDJ1; 7 nucleotides line up with TRDD3. The J gene was missing in TCRdb and was found by matching the end of the DNA to germline. CDR3 length equals 17 residues. Germline assignment: CDR1 TSWWSYY and CDR2 QGS. J lost 7 bases, V lost 5 bases, and 19 bases had no gene match. CDR3 coding DNA: TGTGCTCTTGGGACTCCTAGTGTGTTGGGGGAGGTCGGTAAACTCATCTTT. Its translation: CALGTPSVLGEVGKLIF.